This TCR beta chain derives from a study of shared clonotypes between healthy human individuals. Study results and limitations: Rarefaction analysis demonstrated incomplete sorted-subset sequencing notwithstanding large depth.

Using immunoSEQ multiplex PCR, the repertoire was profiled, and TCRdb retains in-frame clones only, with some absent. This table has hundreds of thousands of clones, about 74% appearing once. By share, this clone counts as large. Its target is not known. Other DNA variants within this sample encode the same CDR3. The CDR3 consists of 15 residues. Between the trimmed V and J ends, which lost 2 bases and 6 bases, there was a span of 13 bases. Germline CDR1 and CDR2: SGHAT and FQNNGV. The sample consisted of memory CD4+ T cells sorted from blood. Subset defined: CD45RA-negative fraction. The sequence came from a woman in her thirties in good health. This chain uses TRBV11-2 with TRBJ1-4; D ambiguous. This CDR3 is CASSLLRELDEKLFF. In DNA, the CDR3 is TGTGCCAGCAGCTTACTAAGGGAATTAGATGAAAAACTGTTTTTT.